This record looks at one T cell receptor beta chain sequence and its context. This clone has a single count. Its specific antigen is unknown. No base-level quality is on record; no much larger clone is a single base apart. The data belong to a study of OX40 agonist ivuxolimab in advanced cancers. Concerning the study at large: Ivuxolimab was a fully human IgG2 agonistic monoclonal antibody targeting the costimulatory receptor OX40 (CD134). Intravenous ivuxolimab was administered to patients every 2 weeks at six dose levels: 0.01, 0.1, 0.3, 1.5, 3 and 10 mg/kg. Of the roughly 52 dose-escalation patients, hepatocellular carcinoma was present in approximately 20, melanoma in approximately 15, renal cell carcinoma in 9 and head and neck cancer in 9. In the dose-escalation cohort, 75% to 90% of patients were male, and the mean age was roughly 56 years with a range of about 20 to 80. Patients were allowed to have had prior anti-PD-1, anti-PD-L1 or anti-CTLA-4 therapy, and around 43% of the dose-escalation patients had been treated with checkpoint inhibitors. Partial responses were achieved by three dose-escalation patients, of whom one had hepatocellular carcinoma and two had cutaneous melanoma. Peripheral TCRbeta sequencing aimed to test whether ivuxolimab altered TCR sequence diversity and caused clonal T-cell expansion. The paper covers the monotherapy dose-escalation part of the phase I ivuxolimab trial, which included N of about 50 patients. The investigation overall reported the following: The antigen specificity of the clonally expanded peripheral T cells was not determined. Clonal expansion of both CD4+ and CD8+ blood T cells was observed from baseline to week 6 at doses 0.1 to 3.0 mg/kg. Low levels of normalized T-cell clonal expansion were also seen in some nonresponding patients. After ivuxolimab, expanded clones were on average more numerous among CD8+ T cells than among CD4+ T cells. In the 0.1-3.0 mg/kg groups, partial responders were among the patients with the lowest normalized peripheral clonal expansion, particularly in CD8+ T cells.

For CDR1 and CDR2, the germline V gene (reference sequence) lists LNHDA and SQIVND. At the junction V is shortened by 3 bases and J by 4 bases, with 10 bases in between. From the cysteine up to the phenylalanine, the CDR3 has a length of 14 residues. Only the CDR3 region is kept as DNA, spanning 42 bases read in frame from base 1. The trial excluded patients who had a history of autoimmune disease or were on systemic immunosuppression. Peripheral blood for TCR sequencing was collected from all dose cohorts at baseline, on cycle 4 day 1, and on cycle 7 day 1. Samples came from an open-label, multicenter, first-in-human phase I dose-escalation trial of ivuxolimab. Adults with locally advanced or metastatic melanoma, renal cell, hepatocellular, or head and neck squamous cell carcinoma were enrolled in the trial. CD4+ and CD8+ T cells were sorted separately from peripheral blood before TCR sequencing.

Genomic DNA was isolated from the sorted cells so that the TCRbeta CDR3 region could be sequenced. TCRbeta CDR3 regions were sequenced using the immunoSEQ Assay. In TCRdb, the immuneACCESS table is reduced to in-frame sequences with V and J assigned. These tables do not hold every clone; where another copy was compared, an unresolved V gene accounts for under half, and the others remain unexplained. The sample table holds 57,000 or so clones, of which about 88% were seen once. 3.9% of the sample is held by the ten biggest clonotypes. Sequencing was performed on CD4+ or CD8+ T cells sorted from blood, taken in a trial of the OX40 agonist ivuxolimab. The chain employs TRBV19 and TRBJ1-3, with no D gene named confidently. The clonotype comes from an adult with an advanced solid tumor such as melanoma, head and neck, liver or kidney cancer. The CDR3 protein: CASSIWTTGNTIYF. The DNA sequence is TGTGCCAGTAGTATTTGGACGACAGGAAACACCATATATTTT.